This TCR beta chain appears in the sequencing data of a study of T cells after yellow fever vaccination. Findings and caveats of the study: Secondary responses were weaker yet peaked faster, day 5 versus 15. Subsequent to the booster, the majority of primary-vaccination clones reappeared (roughly 95% CD4, about 90% CD8). Repertoires sorted by FACS could include abundant clonotypes that are contaminants from the bulk population.

Concerning this clonotype: Its antigen is undetermined.

Germline CDR1 is MGHRA and CDR2 is YSYEKL. The CDR3 has 20 amino acids. Trimming removed 3 bases at V and 0 bases at J, with 24 bases between. Each CDR3 protein gets one entry after TCRdb re-called the 5' RACE reads with MiXCR. The data show 170,000 or so distinct CDR3 sequences, with approximately 6.2% seen just once and approximately 3% held by the top ten. The V gene is TRBV4-1, the J gene TRBJ1-3, with D perhaps TRBD1 (6 bases). The material sequenced was CD4+ T cells sorted from PBMCs, taken on the day of the first yellow fever vaccination. This receptor was taken from a man younger than 35 who received the YFV17D yellow fever vaccine. The DNA for the CDR3 is TGCGCCAGCAGCCATCCTCCCATGTGGGGGCGAGATGACTCTGGAAACACCATATATTTT. It translates to CASSHPPMWGRDDSGNTIYF.